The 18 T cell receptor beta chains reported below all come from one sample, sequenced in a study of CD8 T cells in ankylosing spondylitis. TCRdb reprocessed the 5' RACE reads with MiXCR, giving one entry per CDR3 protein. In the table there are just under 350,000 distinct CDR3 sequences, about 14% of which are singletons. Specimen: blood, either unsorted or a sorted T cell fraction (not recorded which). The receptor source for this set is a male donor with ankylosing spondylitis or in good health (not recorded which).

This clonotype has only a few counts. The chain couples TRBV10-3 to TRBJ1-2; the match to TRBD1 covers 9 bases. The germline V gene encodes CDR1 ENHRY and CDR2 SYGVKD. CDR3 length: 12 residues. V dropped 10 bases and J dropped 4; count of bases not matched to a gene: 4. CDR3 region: CASGQGSYGYTF. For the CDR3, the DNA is TGTGCCAGCGGACAGGGGAGCTATGGCTACACCTTC.

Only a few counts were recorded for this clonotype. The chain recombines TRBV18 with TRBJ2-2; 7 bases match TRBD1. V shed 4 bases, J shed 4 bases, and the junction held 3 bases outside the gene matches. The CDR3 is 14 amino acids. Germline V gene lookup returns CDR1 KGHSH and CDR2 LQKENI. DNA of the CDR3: TGTGCCAGCTCACGACAGGGTTCCACCGGGGAGCTGTTTTTT. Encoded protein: CASSRQGSTGELFF.

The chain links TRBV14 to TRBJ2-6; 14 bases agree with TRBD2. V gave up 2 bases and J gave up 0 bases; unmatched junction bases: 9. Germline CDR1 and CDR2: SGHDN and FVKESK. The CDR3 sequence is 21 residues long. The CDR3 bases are TGTGCCAGCAGCCAATTTCCGGGACTAGCGGGAGTGGACTCTGGGGCCAACGTCCTGACTTTC. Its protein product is CASSQFPGLAGVDSGANVLTF.

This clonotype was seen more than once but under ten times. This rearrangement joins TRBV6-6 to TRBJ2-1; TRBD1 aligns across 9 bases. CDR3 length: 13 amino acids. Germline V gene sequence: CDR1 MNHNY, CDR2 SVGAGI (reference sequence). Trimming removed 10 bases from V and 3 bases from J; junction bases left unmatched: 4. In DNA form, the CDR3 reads TGTGCCATCTGGGACAGGGTCTACAATGAGCAGTTCTTC. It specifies CAIWDRVYNEQFF.

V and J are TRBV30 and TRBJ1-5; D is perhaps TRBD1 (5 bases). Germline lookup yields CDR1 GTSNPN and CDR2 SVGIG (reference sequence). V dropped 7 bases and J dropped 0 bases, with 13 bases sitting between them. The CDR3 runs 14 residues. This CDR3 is CAFGAVNSNQPQHF. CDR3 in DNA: TGTGCCTTCGGGGCTGTCAATAGCAATCAGCCCCAGCATTTT.

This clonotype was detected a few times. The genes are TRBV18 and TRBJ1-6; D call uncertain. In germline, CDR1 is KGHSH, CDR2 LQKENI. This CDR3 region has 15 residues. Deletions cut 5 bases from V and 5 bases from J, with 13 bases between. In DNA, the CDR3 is TGTGCCAGCTCATCTGGACCGAGAAATAATTCACCCCTCCACTTT. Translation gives CASSSGPRNNSPLHF.

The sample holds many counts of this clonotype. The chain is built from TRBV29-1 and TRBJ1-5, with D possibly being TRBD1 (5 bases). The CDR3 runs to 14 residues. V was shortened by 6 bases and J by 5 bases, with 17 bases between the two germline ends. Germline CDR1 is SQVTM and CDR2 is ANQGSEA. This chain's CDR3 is CSVSGTDPYQPQHF. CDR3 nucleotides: TGCAGCGTATCCGGGACGGATCCCTATCAGCCCCAGCATTTT. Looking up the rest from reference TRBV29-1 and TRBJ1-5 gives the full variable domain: SAVISQKPSRDICQRGTSLTIQCQVDSQVTMMFWYRQQPGQSLTLIATANQGSEATYESGFVIDKFPISRPNLTFSTLTVSNMSPEDSSIYLCSVSGTDPYQPQHFGDGTRLSIL.

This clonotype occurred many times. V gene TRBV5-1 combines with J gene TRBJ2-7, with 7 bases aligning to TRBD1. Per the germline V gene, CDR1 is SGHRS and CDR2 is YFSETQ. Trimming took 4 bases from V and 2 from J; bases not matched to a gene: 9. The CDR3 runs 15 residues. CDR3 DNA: TGCGCCAGCAGCCCCGGGACAGAGAAAACCTACGAGCAGTACTTC. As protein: CASSPGTEKTYEQYF.

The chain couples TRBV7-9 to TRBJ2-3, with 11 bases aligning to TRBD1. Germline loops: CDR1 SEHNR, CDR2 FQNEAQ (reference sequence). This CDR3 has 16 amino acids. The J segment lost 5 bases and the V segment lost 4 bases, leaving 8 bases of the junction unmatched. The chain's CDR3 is CASSYQPGQGGDTQYF. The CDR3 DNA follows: TGTGCCAGCAGCTACCAGCCGGGACAGGGGGGAGATACGCAGTATTTT.

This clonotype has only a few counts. CDR3 amino acids: CASTPTGFYGGIEAFF. Here the CDR3 DNA reads TGTGCCAGCACCCCGACAGGGTTTTATGGGGGCATTGAAGCTTTCTTT. This chain links TRBV12-3 or TRBV12-4 with TRBJ1-1; 7 positions match TRBD1. Unmatched junction bases numbered 18, after V lost 7 bases and J lost 7 bases. This CDR3 has 16 amino acids.

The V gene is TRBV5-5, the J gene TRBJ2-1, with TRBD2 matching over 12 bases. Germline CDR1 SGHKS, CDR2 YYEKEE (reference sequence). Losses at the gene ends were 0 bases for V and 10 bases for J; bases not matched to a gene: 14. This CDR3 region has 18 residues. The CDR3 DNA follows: TGTGCCAGCAGCTTGGATGTACTAGGACTAGCGGGATTGGGCGAGCAGTTCTTC. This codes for CASSLDVLGLAGLGEQFF.

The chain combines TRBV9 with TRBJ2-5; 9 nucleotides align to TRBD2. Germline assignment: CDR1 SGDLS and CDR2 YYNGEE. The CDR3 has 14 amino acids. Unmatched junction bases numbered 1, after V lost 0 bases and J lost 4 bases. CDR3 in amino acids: CASSVELAGETQYF. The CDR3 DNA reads TGTGCCAGCAGCGTAGAACTAGCGGGAGAGACCCAGTACTTC.

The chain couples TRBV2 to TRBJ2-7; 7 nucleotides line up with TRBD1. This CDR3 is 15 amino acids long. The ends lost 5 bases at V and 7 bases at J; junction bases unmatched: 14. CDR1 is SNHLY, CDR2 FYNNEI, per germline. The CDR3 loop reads CASSNLGQATTEQYF. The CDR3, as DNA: TGTGCCAGCAGTAACCTTGGACAGGCGACTACGGAGCAGTACTTC.

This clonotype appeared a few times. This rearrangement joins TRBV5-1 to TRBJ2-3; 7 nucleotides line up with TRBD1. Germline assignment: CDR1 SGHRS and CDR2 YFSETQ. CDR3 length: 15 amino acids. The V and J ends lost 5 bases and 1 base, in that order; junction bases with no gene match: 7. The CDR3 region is CASRKGASGTDTQYF. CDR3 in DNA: TGCGCCAGCAGGAAGGGGGCATCTGGCACAGATACGCAGTATTTT.

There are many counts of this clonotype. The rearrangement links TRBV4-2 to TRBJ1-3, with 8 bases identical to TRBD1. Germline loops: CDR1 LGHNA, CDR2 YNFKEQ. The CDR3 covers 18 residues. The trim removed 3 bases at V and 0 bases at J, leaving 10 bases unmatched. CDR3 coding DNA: TGTGCCAGCAGCCAGACCGACGACAGGGGACCCTCTGGAAACACCATATATTTT. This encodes CASSQTDDRGPSGNTIYF.

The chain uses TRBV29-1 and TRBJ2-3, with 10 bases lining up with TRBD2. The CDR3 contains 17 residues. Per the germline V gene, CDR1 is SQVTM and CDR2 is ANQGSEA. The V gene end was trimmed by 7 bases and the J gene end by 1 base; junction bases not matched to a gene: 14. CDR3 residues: CSGSGLAGEGRTDTQYF. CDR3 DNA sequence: TGCAGCGGGTCGGGTCTAGCGGGAGAAGGGCGCACAGATACGCAGTATTTT.

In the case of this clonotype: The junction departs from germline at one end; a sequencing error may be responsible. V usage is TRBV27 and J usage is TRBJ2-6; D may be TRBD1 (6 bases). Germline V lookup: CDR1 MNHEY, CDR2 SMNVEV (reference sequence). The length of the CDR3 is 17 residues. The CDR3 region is CASSLLQGLAGANVLTF. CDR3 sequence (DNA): TGTGCCAGCAGTTTATTGCAGGGGCTAGCTGGGGCCAACGTCCTGACATTC.

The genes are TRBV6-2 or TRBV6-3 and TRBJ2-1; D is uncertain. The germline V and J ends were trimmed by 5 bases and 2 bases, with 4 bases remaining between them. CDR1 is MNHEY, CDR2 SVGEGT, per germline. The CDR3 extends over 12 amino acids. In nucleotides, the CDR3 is TGTGCCAGCAGTACGGCCTACAATGAGCAGTTCTTC. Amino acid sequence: CASSTAYNEQFF.